This T cell receptor beta chain came from a study of blood T cell repertoires in COVID-19. Looking at the study overall: There were acute and convalescent COVID-19 samples, and they came from the United States, Italy and Spain.

In the authors' methods: Counts of nucleated cells, estimated from reference gene primer amplification, were obtained. Produced via immunoSEQ multiplex PCR; TCRdb's table is partial and in-frame only. From that table come the V and J calls and clone size; the DNA was used to work out D and trimming. The sample consists of more than 250,000 clones, around 88% of them appearing once. Participant ages covered about 18 to 89 years across about 22 US areas. On this clone: One end of the junction varies from germline; a read error may be responsible. Other DNA sequences in the sample encode the same CDR3.

The specimen sequenced was PBMCs or T cells enriched from blood (not recorded which). The sequence derives from a woman aged 40 to 50 with acute COVID-19.

The CDR3 region is CASSFSEAGYGYTF. In DNA, the CDR3 is TGTGCTAGCAGTTTTTCTGAGGCCGGCTATGGCTACACCTTC. The chain uses TRBV5-4 and TRBJ1-2; no reliable D call. CDR1 SGHNT and CDR2 YYREEE come from the germline V gene (reference sequence). This CDR3 is 14 amino acids long.